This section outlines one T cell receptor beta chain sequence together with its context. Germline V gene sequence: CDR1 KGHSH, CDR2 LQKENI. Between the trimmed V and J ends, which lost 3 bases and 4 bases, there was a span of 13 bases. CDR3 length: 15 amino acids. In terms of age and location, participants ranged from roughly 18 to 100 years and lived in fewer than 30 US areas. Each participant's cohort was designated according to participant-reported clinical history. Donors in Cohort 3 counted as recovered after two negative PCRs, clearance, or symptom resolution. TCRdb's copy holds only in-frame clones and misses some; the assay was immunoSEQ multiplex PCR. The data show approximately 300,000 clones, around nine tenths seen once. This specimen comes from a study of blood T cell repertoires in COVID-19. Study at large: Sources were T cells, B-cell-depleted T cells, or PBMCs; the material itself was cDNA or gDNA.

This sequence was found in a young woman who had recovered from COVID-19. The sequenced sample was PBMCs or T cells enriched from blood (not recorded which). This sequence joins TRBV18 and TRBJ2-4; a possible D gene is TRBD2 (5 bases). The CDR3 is CASSPGLALKNIQYF. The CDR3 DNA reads TGTGCCAGCTCACCCGGACTCGCTCTAAAAAACATTCAGTACTTC.